The 18 T cell receptor beta chains in this list originate from one sample, sequenced in a study of Graves' ophthalmopathy and Graves' hyperthyroidism. CDR3 regions of TCR beta were amplified from RNA transcripts. Second-round multiplex PCR came after a first-round RT-PCR that employed HTBI primers. TCRdb reprocessed the multiplex PCR reads with MiXCR, giving one entry per CDR3 protein. The sample carries around 1,000,000 distinct CDR3 sequences, less than 45% recorded once. The material sequenced was peripheral blood or thyroid tissue (not recorded which). The receptors shown here come from an adult man with Graves' hyperthyroidism.

There are many counts of this clonotype. V and J are TRBV4-2 and TRBJ2-5, with D possibly being TRBD1 (6 bases). This CDR3 spans 14 amino acids. V dropped 0 bases and J dropped 7 bases, with 12 bases sitting between them. Looked up from germline, CDR1 is LGHNA and CDR2 is YNFKEQ. The CDR3, as DNA: TGTGCCAGCAGCCAAGAAAACGAACAGGGGACCCAGTACTTC. Residues: CASSQENEQGTQYF.

With regard to this clonotype: Germline and junction disagree at one end, which may indicate a read error. The rearrangement joins TRBV10-2 to TRBJ1-5; unclear D gene. This CDR3 contains 14 residues. Per germline, CDR1 WSHSY and CDR2 SAAADI. The CDR3 coding sequence is TGTGCCAGCAGTGCCAGACAAGTCAATCAGCCCCAGCATTTT. Its protein product is CASSARQVNQPQHF.

The CDR3 nucleotides are TGTGCCAGCAGCCCGGACGGGACAGGGGCTGGAAACACCATATATTTT. Translated, it gives CASSPDGTGAGNTIYF. V gene TRBV5-5 combines with J gene TRBJ1-3; 10 nucleotides line up with TRBD1. V trimming: 4 bases; J trimming: 2 bases; junction bases outside the gene matches: 6. This CDR3 has 16 residues. The germline gives CDR1 SGHKS, CDR2 YYEKEE (reference sequence).

This chain uses TRBV5-1 with TRBJ1-2, with D perhaps TRBD1 (6 bases). Germline CDR1 SGHRS, CDR2 YFSETQ. V was pared by 4 bases and J by 4 bases, with 17 bases between. The CDR3 is 15 amino acids. The CDR3 sequence is CASSHLDLGAYGYTF. In nucleotides, the CDR3 is TGCGCCAGCAGCCACCTCGACTTGGGGGCCTATGGCTACACCTTC.

As for this clonotype: Just one base apart from a much larger clone, this may be a read error. The V gene is TRBV11-2, the J gene TRBJ2-2; D is possibly TRBD2 (5 bases). Per the germline V gene, CDR1 is SGHAT and CDR2 is FQNNGV. The CDR3 extends over 15 amino acids. CDR3 bases: TGTGCCAGCACTCCCCAGGCCGGGGTCACCGGGGATCTGTTTTTT. It specifies CASTPQAGVTGDLFF.

On this clonotype itself: The junction and the germline gene differ at one end; a read error may be behind it. This chain joins TRBV12-3 or TRBV12-4 and TRBJ1-5; D not resolved. This CDR3 comprises 12 residues. CDR3 in DNA: TGTGCCAGCAGCCTTCCAAATCAGCCCCGGCATTTT. This encodes CASSLPNQPRHF.

A note on this clonotype: One end of the junction does not line up with germline, which may come from a read error. The genes are TRBV15 and TRBJ1-5, with TRBD1 identical over 7 bases. The CDR3 is made up of 15 amino acids. Germline CDR1 reads LNHNV; CDR2 reads YYDKDF (reference sequence). The CDR3 sequence is CATSRGQGGDQAQHF. The CDR3 DNA sequence: TGTGCCACCAGCAGAGGACAGGGAGGGGATCAGGCCCAGCATTTT.

This clonotype was seen more than once but under ten times. This chain uses TRBV5-1 with TRBJ2-5; D is possibly TRBD2 (7 bases). Germline V gene lookup returns CDR1 SGHRS and CDR2 YFSETQ. This CDR3 is 13 amino acids long. V lost 5 bases, J lost 10 bases, and 18 bases lay in between. CDR3 in amino acids: CASRAQGWEGQYF. The CDR3 DNA reads TGCGCCAGCAGGGCACAGGGATGGGAGGGCCAGTACTTC.

This clonotype was seen many times. The J gene is TRBJ1-5, the V gene TRBV11-2; D is perhaps TRBD1 (5 bases). CDR1 and CDR2 from the germline V gene are SGHAT and FQNNGV. Between the trimmed V and J ends, which lost 5 bases and 7 bases, there was a span of 12 bases. CDR3 size: 13 residues. The DNA for the CDR3 is TGTGCCAGCAGCCTCACAGGATGGCAGCCCCAGCATTTT. The encoded protein is CASSLTGWQPQHF.

About this clonotype itself: One end of the junction fails to match germline, which may point to a read error. In DNA, the CDR3 is TGTGCCACCAGTGTGAGAGGGACCGGGGAGCTGCTTTTT. Protein sequence: CATSVRGTGELLF. The chain is built from TRBV24-1 and TRBJ2-2; D is perhaps TRBD1 or TRBD2 (5 bases each). CDR1 and CDR2 (germline): KGHDR, SFDVKD. The CDR3 sequence is 13 residues long.

This clonotype was detected a few times. The gene calls are TRBV10-3 and TRBJ1-2; TRBD1 matches 8 bases. The CDR3 spans 13 residues. Germline V gives CDR1 ENHRY, CDR2 SYGVKD. The V segment lost 3 bases and the J segment 8 bases; nucleotides outside the gene matches: 5. As DNA, the CDR3 is TGTGCCATCAGTGACAGGGGGCGCGTGGGCTACACCTTC. The encoded protein is CAISDRGRVGYTF.

As for this clonotype: A junction end diverges from the germline sequence, so it may reflect a read error. The chain links TRBV24-1 to TRBJ1-2, with unresolved D. CDR1 is KGHDR, CDR2 SFDVKD, per germline. The CDR3 has 17 amino acids. The CDR3 DNA sequence: TGTGCCAGCAGTTTTCGGAGGGCGCGAGGCTTGAACTATGGCTACACCTTC. Its translation: CASSFRRARGLNYGYTF.

This clonotype was observed a few times. This may arise from a read error, as a much more abundant clone is one base away. This rearrangement joins TRBV10-3 to TRBJ2-5; 12 positions agree with TRBD2. V shed 8 bases, J shed 4 bases, and the junction held 2 bases outside the gene matches. Germline V lookup: CDR1 ENHRY, CDR2 SYGVKD. This CDR3 region has 13 residues. DNA of the CDR3: TGTGCCATCCGGACTAGCGGGGCAGAGACCCAGTACTTC. Its protein is CAIRTSGAETQYF.

This clonotype was counted at least ten times. The chain recombines TRBV7-2 with TRBJ2-7; TRBD1 might be the D (6 bases). The CDR3 spans 13 residues. Trimming removed 6 bases from V and 7 bases from J, with 16 bases in between. Germline CDR1 is SGHTA and CDR2 is FQGNSA. CDR3 region: CASSYGTFGEQYF. DNA of the CDR3: TGTGCCAGCAGTTACGGGACATTTGGAGAGCAGTACTTC.

V gene TRBV25-1 combines with J gene TRBJ2-7; D is perhaps TRBD2 (5 bases). V lost 5 bases and J lost 7, with 15 bases in between. The CDR3 totals 13 residues. Germline loops: CDR1 MGHDK, CDR2 SYGVNS. Written as DNA, the CDR3 is TGTGCCAGCAGTCCTATGAGGGCCCAGGAGCAGTACTTC. It codes for CASSPMRAQEQYF.

The rearrangement links TRBV29-1 to TRBJ2-5, with TRBD1 as a possible D gene (5 bases). Deletions cut 8 bases from V and 4 bases from J, with 14 bases between. The CDR3 is 12 residues long. From germline, CDR1 is SQVTM and CDR2 ANQGSEA. CDR3 amino acids: CSLGQGGETQYF. In DNA form, the CDR3 reads TGCAGCTTGGGGCAGGGCGGAGAGACCCAGTACTTC.

This clonotype has ten or more counts. The V gene is TRBV29-1, the J gene TRBJ1-3, with unresolved D. Germline V lookup: CDR1 SQVTM, CDR2 ANQGSEA. V shed 4 bases and J shed 4 bases, with 20 bases lying between them. CDR3 size: 16 residues. The CDR3 reads CSVVGAVSRAGNTIYF. CDR3 DNA sequence: TGCAGCGTTGTAGGAGCGGTTTCGAGGGCCGGAAACACCATATATTTT.

This clonotype was seen many times. The V call is TRBV6-5, the J call TRBJ1-5, with 11 positions matching TRBD1. The trim removed 4 bases at V and 8 bases at J, leaving 4 bases unmatched. CDR1 is MNHEY and CDR2 is SVGAGI in the germline V gene. This CDR3 is built from 14 residues. The CDR3, as DNA: TGTGCCAGCAGTTCCGGGACAGGGGGAGAGCCCCAGCATTTT. Translation: CASSSGTGGEPQHF.